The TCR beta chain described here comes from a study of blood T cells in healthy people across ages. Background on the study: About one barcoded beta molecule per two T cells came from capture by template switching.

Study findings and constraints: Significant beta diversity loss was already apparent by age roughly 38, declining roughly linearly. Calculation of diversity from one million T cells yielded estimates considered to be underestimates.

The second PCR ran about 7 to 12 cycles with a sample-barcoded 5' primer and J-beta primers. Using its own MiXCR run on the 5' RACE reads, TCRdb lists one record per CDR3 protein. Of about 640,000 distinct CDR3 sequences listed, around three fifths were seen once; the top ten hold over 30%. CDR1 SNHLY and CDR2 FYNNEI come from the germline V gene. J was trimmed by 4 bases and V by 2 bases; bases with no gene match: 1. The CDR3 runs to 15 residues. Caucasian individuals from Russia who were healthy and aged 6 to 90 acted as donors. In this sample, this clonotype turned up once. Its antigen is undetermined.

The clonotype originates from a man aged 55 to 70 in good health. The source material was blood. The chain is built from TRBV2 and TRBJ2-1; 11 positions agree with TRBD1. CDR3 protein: CASSERDRGYNEQFF. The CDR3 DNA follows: TGTGCCAGCAGTGAAAGGGACAGGGGGTACAATGAGCAGTTCTTC.